The T cell receptor (beta chain) under discussion was sequenced for a study of T cell responses to AZD1222 COVID-19 vaccine. This CDR3 spans 16 amino acids. Trimming took off 0 bases at V and 0 bases at J, with 9 bases between the two ends. Germline V CDR1 and CDR2: SEHNR, FQNEAQ (reference sequence). Produced via immunoSEQ multiplex PCR; TCRdb's table is partial and in-frame only. The repertoire holds about 120,000 clones, with around 88% as singletons. The source was peripheral blood, collected 28 days after the second AZD1222 dose. The chain carries TRBV7-9 and TRBJ1-3; D unclear. The source of this sequence is an adult who received the AZD1222 COVID-19 vaccine. The CDR3 loop reads CASSLAGRYSGNTIYF. The CDR3 DNA reads as TGTGCCAGCAGCTTAGCTGGGAGATACTCTGGAAACACCATATATTTT.